The 21 T cell receptor beta chains in this list originate from one sample, sequenced in a study of CD8 T cells in Susac syndrome. cDNA came from around 0.5 to 1 ug RNA primed by random hexamers. TCRdb passed the immunoSEQ multiplex PCR reads through MiXCR, listing each CDR3 protein once. The sample records some 100,000 distinct CDR3 sequences, approximately 95% being singletons. The sample consisted of CD8+ T cells from PBMCs. The receptor set was obtained from a human donor with Susac syndrome.

The chain links TRBV15 to TRBJ2-3, with D perhaps TRBD2 (6 bases). With 0 bases removed from V and 6 bases from J, the gap between germline ends came to 13 bases. Looked up from germline, CDR1 is LNHNV and CDR2 is YYDKDF (reference sequence). This CDR3 comprises 15 residues. The CDR3 sequence is CATSRETTSWDTQYF. The CDR3, as DNA: TGTGCCACCAGCAGAGAAACGACTAGTTGGGATACGCAGTATTTT.

This clonotype has just one count. The rearrangement uses TRBV10-1 and TRBJ1-4; no clear D gene. The CDR3 length is 13 residues. Between the trimmed V and J ends, which lost 3 bases and 8 bases, there was a span of 10 bases. Germline CDR1 and CDR2: WNHNN and SYGVQD (reference sequence). The CDR3 spells CASSDSPTEKLFF. The CDR3 bases are TGCGCCAGCAGTGACAGCCCCACCGAAAAACTGTTTTTT.

J is TRBJ2-5 and V is TRBV28; 11 bases line up with TRBD2. The CDR3 runs to 14 residues. V lost 6 bases, J lost 3 bases, and 3 bases stayed unmatched. Germline values: CDR1 MDHEN, CDR2 SYDVKM. The CDR3, as DNA: TGTGCCAGCAGGCCGGGACTAGCGGAAGAGACCCAGTACTTC. Protein: CASRPGLAEETQYF.

This clonotype was detected only a few times. V and J are TRBV20-1 and TRBJ2-7, with D perhaps TRBD2 (5 bases). CDR1 is DFQATT and CDR2 is SNEGSKA in the germline V gene (reference sequence). The CDR3 covers 14 residues. The V end lost 0 bases, the J end lost 2 bases, and 11 bases lay between the germline ends. The CDR3 loop reads CSARDGSETYEQYF. Here the CDR3 DNA reads TGCAGTGCTAGAGATGGGAGCGAGACCTACGAGCAGTACTTC.

The rearrangement links TRBV5-1 to TRBJ2-1; 16 nucleotides align to TRBD2. Trimming at V came to 4 bases and at J to 8 bases, leaving 15 bases not matched to a gene. This CDR3 is 19 amino acids long. From germline, CDR1 is SGHRS and CDR2 YFSETQ. The CDR3 DNA is TGCGCCAGCAGCCCCGGGACTAGCGGGAGGGCTTCCCCTTTGGATGAGCAGTTCTTC. This translates into CASSPGTSGRASPLDEQFF.

V gene TRBV2 combines with J gene TRBJ2-3; D possibly corresponds to TRBD1 (5 bases). The CDR3 contains 12 residues. Germline CDR1 SNHLY, CDR2 FYNNEI. V was pared by 8 bases and J by 3 bases, with 9 bases between. The chain's CDR3 is CASYGQTDTQYF. CDR3 DNA sequence: TGTGCCAGCTACGGACAAACAGATACGCAGTATTTT. Based on the CDR3 plus reference TRBV2 and TRBJ2-3, the full variable domain is EPEVTQTPSHQVTQMGQEVILRCVPISNHLYFYWYRQILGQKVEFLVSFYNNEISEKSEIFDDQFSVERPDGSNFTLKIRSTKLEDSAMYFCASYGQTDTQYFGPGTRLTVL.

J is TRBJ1-5 and V is TRBV10-2, with D possibly matching TRBD1 (5 bases). The CDR3 contains 12 residues. The V end was cut by 5 bases, the J end by 10 bases, with 12 bases between. CDR1 WSHSY and CDR2 SAAADI come from the germline V gene. This CDR3 reads CASSPIGVPQHF. CDR3 nucleotide sequence: TGCGCCAGCAGTCCGATAGGGGTCCCCCAGCATTTT.

The V gene is TRBV7-9, the J gene TRBJ2-1; TRBD2 agrees at 14 bases. CDR1 is SEHNR and CDR2 is FQNEAQ in the germline V gene (reference sequence). V shed 7 bases and J 7 bases; nucleotides not matched to a gene: 3. The CDR3 extends over 14 amino acids. The CDR3 is CASTGLAGGNEQFF. CDR3 in DNA: TGTGCCAGCACCGGACTAGCGGGAGGTAATGAGCAGTTCTTC.

This rearrangement joins TRBV5-1 to TRBJ2-5, with 9 nucleotides matching TRBD1. Germline V gives CDR1 SGHRS, CDR2 YFSETQ. The CDR3 runs 15 residues. With V trimmed by 3 bases and J by 5 bases, 8 bases remained unmatched. CDR3 sequence (DNA): TGCGCCAGCAGCTGGACAGGGGTTGGTGGGGAGACCCAGTACTTC. Protein product: CASSWTGVGGETQYF.

Written as DNA, the CDR3 is TGCAGTGCTAGAGGGGGTAGCCGGGGGGCTAGAGAGACCCAGTACTTC. This encodes CSARGGSRGARETQYF. The chain carries TRBV20-1 and TRBJ2-5, with D tentatively TRBD2 (7 bases). The germline gives CDR1 DFQATT, CDR2 SNEGSKA (reference sequence). Deletions cut 1 base from V and 4 bases from J, with 19 bases between. CDR3 length: 16 residues.

This rearrangement joins TRBV7-2 to TRBJ2-1; tentatively, D is TRBD2 (5 bases). The last part of the DNA fits TRBJ2-7 better; the J call may be wrong. The CDR3 runs 14 residues. The germline gives CDR1 SGHTA, CDR2 FQGNSA. CDR3 residues: CASSFGIAPYEQYF. CDR3 nucleotide sequence: TGTGCCAGCAGCTTCGGGATCGCGCCATACGAGCAGTACTTC.

The rearrangement uses TRBV27 and TRBJ1-5; D gene unclear. Germline CDR1 and CDR2: MNHEY and SMNVEV (reference sequence). The CDR3 totals 12 residues. Trimming shortened V by 5 bases and J by 7 bases, and 9 bases separated the two germline ends. CDR3 bases: TGTGCCAGCAGTCACCGAGGACAGCCCCAGCATTTT. Protein sequence: CASSHRGQPQHF.

The V call is TRBV13, the J call TRBJ2-4; 10 nucleotides line up with TRBD1. Trimming at V came to 3 bases and at J to 2 bases, leaving 4 bases not matched to a gene. This CDR3 has 16 residues. Germline V gives CDR1 PRHDT, CDR2 FYEKMQ (reference sequence). The CDR3 loop reads CASSLRQGASKNIQYF. The CDR3 nucleotides read TGTGCCAGCAGCTTGCGACAGGGGGCTTCCAAAAACATTCAGTACTTC.

The genes are TRBV6-1 and TRBJ2-7; TRBD2 might be the D (5 bases). The germline CDR1 and CDR2 sequences are MNHNS and SASEGT. Trimming left V 6 bases short and J 2 bases short, with 11 bases between. The CDR3 consists of 13 residues. Written as DNA, the CDR3 is TGTGCCAGCAGGAAAGCGGAACCCTACGAGCAGTACTTC. It codes for CASRKAEPYEQYF.

The CDR3 DNA reads as TGTGCCAGCAGTTTGGGGGGACAGAAAGCTTTCTTT. Translating it yields CASSLGGQKAFF. This chain joins TRBV12-3 or TRBV12-4 and TRBJ1-1; 7 bases match TRBD1. This CDR3 region has 12 residues. The J segment lost 9 bases and the V segment lost 3 bases, leaving 4 bases of the junction unmatched.

The V call is TRBV29-1, the J call TRBJ1-1; tentatively, D is TRBD1 (5 bases). The CDR3 extends over 12 amino acids. Deletions cut 0 bases from V and 7 bases from J, with 9 bases between. Germline V gene lookup returns CDR1 SQVTM and CDR2 ANQGSEA. The CDR3 DNA follows: TGCAGCGTTGAAGAAGATAGGGGTGAAGCTTTCTTT. Its translation: CSVEEDRGEAFF.

V usage is TRBV2 and J usage is TRBJ1-1; TRBD1 matches at 10 bases. This CDR3 is built from 15 residues. CDR1 is SNHLY, CDR2 FYNNEI, per germline. J gave up 6 bases and V 8 bases, and 12 bases lay outside the gene matches. The DNA for the CDR3 is TGTGCCAGCTCACGGAGGGACAGGGGAGGCGCTGAAGCTTTCTTT. Translating gives CASSRRDRGGAEAFF.

V gene TRBV9 combines with J gene TRBJ1-2, with D perhaps TRBD1 (5 bases). The CDR3 sequence is 11 residues long. CDR1 and CDR2 from the germline V gene are SGDLS and YYNGEE. Trimming shortened V by 6 bases and J by 6 bases, and 9 bases separated the two germline ends. The CDR3 DNA is TGTGCCAGCACCCGAGGGGATGGCTACACCTTC. It is translated as CASTRGDGYTF.

The V gene is TRBV6-4, the J gene TRBJ2-1; no clear D gene. Between the trimmed V and J ends, which lost 4 bases and 0 bases, there was a span of 4 bases. Germline values: CDR1 MRHNA, CDR2 SNTAGT. The CDR3 covers 13 residues. Here the CDR3 reads CASSAGSYNEQFF. The CDR3 bases are TGTGCCAGCAGTGCGGGCTCCTACAATGAGCAGTTCTTC.

The gene calls are TRBV24-1 and TRBJ2-1; 8 bases are a match to TRBD2. Trimming at V came to 3 bases and at J to 16 bases, leaving 7 bases not matched to a gene. The germline V gene has CDR1 KGHDR and CDR2 SFDVKD. The CDR3 runs 12 residues. CDR3 residues: CATSDPAGASFF. The CDR3 DNA is TGTGCCACCAGTGATCCAGCGGGGGCTTCCTTCTTC.

The rearrangement links TRBV6-4 to TRBJ2-1; TRBD2 aligns across 13 bases. This CDR3 has 15 amino acids. V gave up 5 bases and J gave up 5 bases; unmatched junction bases: 3. CDR1 MRHNA and CDR2 SNTAGT come from the germline V gene. CDR3 loop: CASSPGTSGNNEQFF. In DNA, the CDR3 is TGTGCCAGCAGTCCCGGGACTAGCGGGAACAATGAGCAGTTCTTC.